This section outlines one T cell receptor (beta chain) sequence together with its context. What it recognizes is unknown. There are 18 residues in the CDR3. CDR1 and CDR2 from the germline V gene are LNHDA and SQIVND (reference sequence). Trimming cost V 2 bases and J 4 bases; bases outside gene matches: 10. These data come from a study of cytotoxic CD8 clonotypes in ibrutinib-treated CLL. Study overall: The patients comprised about a dozen relapsed/refractory and 15 treatment-naive cases, approximately 17 IGHV unmutated.

Notes on the study in general: Upon ibrutinib response clonality rose, and upon progression it fell back toward baseline.

Target depth was 1 in 200,000 to 1 in 1 million T cells, about 10x per clonotype. Clones were read by immunoSEQ multiplex PCR, and TCRdb kept only the in-frame ones, dropping some. The sample carries 65,000 to 95,000 clones, approximately 86% recorded once. The chain is built from TRBV19 and TRBJ2-3; TRBD2 agrees at 12 bases. The sequencing here drew on PBMCs, taken before ibrutinib treatment. This receptor was taken from a human donor with chronic lymphocytic leukemia. For the CDR3, the DNA is TGTGCCAGTAGTATAATCGGACTAGCGGGATTCAATGCAGATACGCAGTATTTT. The encoded protein is CASSIIGLAGFNADTQYF.